Listed here are 12 T cell receptor beta chains from one sample, sequenced in a study of blood T cell repertoires in COVID-19 (dated by TCRdb to about 2020). Libraries were prepared through the immunoSEQ multiplex PCR assay. Drawn from immuneACCESS, this table holds only the in-frame rearrangements with V and J called that TCRdb kept. Clones are partly lost; checked studies trace under half to an unresolved V gene and leave the rest unexplained. Within this sample are some 160,000 clones, with 75% to 85% of them counted one time only. Nearly 3.5% of the sample rests with the top ten. Sequencing used PBMCs or T cells enriched from blood (not recorded which). The source of these receptors is an older woman who had recovered from COVID-19.

The chain carries TRBV7-2 and TRBJ1-4; D might be TRBD1 (5 bases). V was clipped by 3 bases and J by 4 bases, with 12 bases between them. The CDR3 is 15 amino acids. Germline-derived CDR1 and CDR2 are SGHTA and FQGNSA. This CDR3 reads CASSFWGKDNEKLFF. Here the CDR3 DNA reads TGTGCCAGCAGCTTCTGGGGCAAGGATAATGAAAAACTGTTTTTT.

The chain combines TRBV5-6 with TRBJ2-7, with D possibly matching TRBD2 (6 bases). Germline values: CDR1 SGHDT, CDR2 YYEEEE. The CDR3 is 15 amino acids. Trimming took 1 base from V and 2 from J, leaving 13 bases between them. The CDR3 DNA is TGTGCCAGCAGCTTGTTCGGGGGTTCTACCTACGAGCAGTACTTC. This codes for CASSLFGGSTYEQYF.

This chain joins TRBV5-1 and TRBJ1-6; D gene uncertain. Germline lookup yields CDR1 SGHRS and CDR2 YFSETQ. The CDR3 covers 17 residues. The V end was cut by 0 bases, the J end by 3 bases, with 13 bases between. DNA for the CDR3: TGCGCCAGCAGCTTGGCTGAGGCGGGGAACTATAATTCACCCCTCCACTTT. Its translation is CASSLAEAGNYNSPLHF. Together with reference TRBV5-1 and TRBJ1-6, the CDR3 gives the full variable domain: KAGVTQTPRYLIKTRGQQVTLSCSPISGHRSVSWYQQTPGQGLQFLFEYFSETQRNKGNFPGRFSGRQFSNSRSEMNVSTLELGDSALYLCASSLAEAGNYNSPLHFGNGTRLTVT.

This clone occurred many times. The rearrangement joins TRBV7-2 to TRBJ1-2, with 8 bases identical to TRBD1. There are 13 residues in the CDR3. V trimming: 8 bases; J trimming: 5 bases; junction bases outside the gene matches: 7. CDR1 and CDR2 (germline): SGHTA, FQGNSA. CDR3 region: CASVRTGPYGYTF. CDR3 nucleotides: TGTGCCAGCGTAAGGACAGGGCCTTATGGCTACACCTTC.

The chain links TRBV7-6 to TRBJ2-3; the match to TRBD2 covers 12 bases. V was pared by 1 base and J by 0 bases, with 5 bases of the junction left unmatched. This CDR3 comprises 18 residues. Germline CDR1 SGHVS, CDR2 FNYEAQ. DNA for the CDR3: TGTGCCAGCAGCTTAGAACTAGCGGGGGGTATGAGCACAGATACGCAGTATTTT. Its translation: CASSLELAGGMSTDTQYF.

The chain recombines TRBV19 with TRBJ1-1; a weak D match, TRBD1 (6 bases). The length of the CDR3 is 14 residues. The V gene's germline CDR1 is LNHDA and CDR2 SQIVND (reference sequence). The ends were cut back, 2 bases at V and 5 bases at J, with 12 bases in the middle. CDR3 residues: CASSITGSTTEAFF. The CDR3 DNA is TGTGCCAGTAGTATAACAGGGTCAACGACTGAAGCTTTCTTT.

In its sample, this clone was seen a few times. V and J are TRBV19 and TRBJ1-1; D is unclear. V was pared by 3 bases and J by 3 bases, with 8 bases between. Germline loops: CDR1 LNHDA, CDR2 SQIVND (reference sequence). The CDR3 is 13 residues long. CDR3: CASSILSDTEAFF. The CDR3 nucleotides are TGTGCCAGTAGTATCTTATCGGACACTGAAGCTTTCTTT.

The J gene is TRBJ1-1, the V gene TRBV4-1, with 11 bases matching TRBD1. Germline loops: CDR1 MGHRA, CDR2 YSYEKL. The CDR3 totals 16 residues. The J segment lost 5 bases and the V segment lost 4 bases, leaving 9 bases of the junction unmatched. CDR3 amino acids: CASSRSPGTGGTEAFF. The CDR3 DNA reads TGCGCCAGCAGCCGAAGTCCCGGGACAGGGGGGACTGAAGCTTTCTTT.

The chain uses TRBV20-1 and TRBJ1-5, with 12 bases that match TRBD1. Germline-derived CDR1 and CDR2 are DFQATT and SNEGSKA (reference sequence). With 3 bases clipped from V and 6 bases from J, the junction kept 12 bases outside the gene matches. This CDR3 spans 17 amino acids. The CDR3 protein is CSASPGTGGLGVQPQHF. The CDR3 DNA follows: TGCAGTGCTAGTCCCGGGACAGGGGGCTTAGGGGTTCAGCCCCAGCATTTT.

In this sample, this clone turned up once. The chain is built from TRBV5-1 and TRBJ2-1; D may be TRBD1 (6 bases). Trimming shortened V by 4 bases and J by 8 bases, and 10 bases separated the two germline ends. Germline V gene lookup returns CDR1 SGHRS and CDR2 YFSETQ. The CDR3 length is 12 residues. CDR3 amino acids: CASSLRGYEQFF. The CDR3 DNA follows: TGCGCCAGCAGCCTCAGGGGTTATGAGCAGTTCTTC.

The chain has TRBV19 and TRBJ2-5; 10 nucleotides align to TRBD1. Per germline, CDR1 LNHDA and CDR2 SQIVND (reference sequence). Germline trimming cut 5 bases from V and 3 bases from J; bases unmatched to any gene: 6. CDR3 length equals 15 residues. Here the CDR3 reads CASSGTGTGEETQYF. The DNA of the CDR3 is TGTGCCAGTAGTGGAACCGGGACAGGGGAAGAGACCCAGTACTTC.

This clone was detected only once. CDR3 DNA: TGTGCCTGGAGGTATAGCAGCTCCTACAATGAGCAGTTCTTC. Amino acid sequence: CAWRYSSSYNEQFF. This chain joins TRBV30 and TRBJ2-1; D gene ambiguous. The germline V gene encodes CDR1 GTSNPN and CDR2 SVGIG (reference sequence). The CDR3 spans 14 residues. Trimming shortened V by 3 bases and J by 0 bases, and 9 bases separated the two germline ends.